This paragraph reports one T cell receptor (beta chain). The antigen is unknown. The data originate from a study of T cell responses to AZD1222 COVID-19 vaccine. Study results and caveats: There were repertoire samples only from the period after the peak T cell response. Along spike, vaccine-associated CD4 TCRs were found throughout, with dominance at 160-218 and 743-854. The donors showed a predominance of white British ancestry and of females, with possible underestimation of clonal diversity.

This table comes from immunoSEQ multiplex PCR, and its TCRdb copy is limited to in-frame clones, with some not included. Among roughly 160,000 clones, roughly 90% were seen once, and the ten largest hold more than 4%. The CDR3 is 12 residues long. With V trimmed by 10 bases and J by 4 bases, 2 bases remained unmatched. CDR1 and CDR2 from the germline V gene are SEHNR and FQNEAQ (reference sequence). This chain uses TRBV7-9 with TRBJ2-2; TRBD2 aligns across 8 bases. This clonotype was obtained from an adult who received the AZD1222 COVID-19 vaccine. This sample comprised peripheral blood, obtained 28 days after the second AZD1222 dose. CDR3: CAILAVTGELFF. As DNA, the CDR3 is TGTGCCATACTAGCGGTCACCGGGGAGCTGTTTTTT.